This T cell receptor (beta chain) was recovered during a study of vaccination and CD4 T cells after COVID-19. Study overall: Convalescent donors were composed of six males and four females, of whom two were Hispanic.

The Oncomine TCR Beta short-read assay was what sequenced the DNA obtained from cultured CD4+ T cells. TCRdb recomputed calls from the PCR reads with MiXCR, one row per CDR3 protein. The sample lists about 21,000 distinct CDR3 sequences, roughly 50% occurring once. This clonotype was picked up a small number of times. Its antigen is as yet unknown. Treatment: roughly 10-day PBMC culture with coronavirus spike peptide pools or control peptides (ViraFEST assay). This receptor was obtained from a human donor who had recovered from COVID-19. Sequencing used CD4+ T cells from blood, cultured in vitro.

The CDR3 reads CSARQGSPLHF. The CDR3 DNA reads as TGCAGTGCTAGACAGGGATCACCCCTCCACTTT. The chain links TRBV20-1 to TRBJ1-6; D possibly corresponds to TRBD1 (5 bases). The germline V gene encodes CDR1 DFQATT and CDR2 SNEGSKA (reference sequence). The CDR3 extends over 11 amino acids. V was trimmed by 2 bases and J by 10 bases, leaving 6 bases between them.